These 32 T cell receptor beta chains originate from one sample sequenced in a study of blood T cells in healthy people across ages. Primers used in a second PCR of about 7 to 12 cycles were a sample-barcoded 5' primer and a J-beta primer mix. TCRdb re-called the 5' RACE reads through MiXCR, storing one row per CDR3 protein. The profile covers roughly 900,000 distinct CDR3 sequences, with about 28% appearing a single time and 17% taken by the ten largest. The sequencing sample was made of blood. The receptor set was obtained from a woman older than 75 in good health.

This clonotype was recorded a few times. The CDR3 loop reads CASSLGIHSNQPQHF. In nucleotides, the CDR3 is TGTGCCAGCAGCCTCGGGATCCATAGCAATCAGCCCCAGCATTTT. This chain links TRBV5-5 with TRBJ1-5; D is uncertain. Deletions cut 4 bases from V and 0 bases from J, with 11 bases between. There are 15 residues in the CDR3. The V gene's germline CDR1 is SGHKS and CDR2 YYEKEE (reference sequence).

Worth noting for this clonotype: This may be a read error, as it is one base from a much larger clone. The rearrangement links TRBV20-1 to TRBJ2-5; a weak D match, TRBD2 (6 bases). With 1 base removed from V and 9 bases from J, the gap between germline ends came to 24 bases. Germline V CDR1 and CDR2: DFQATT, SNEGSKA (reference sequence). The CDR3 has 16 residues. The DNA of the CDR3 is TGCAGTGCTAGAGTGGGTGATCTGGGTCTCGGGGAGGCCCAGTACTTC. It translates to CSARVGDLGLGEAQYF.

This clonotype occurred many times. The genes are TRBV6-1 and TRBJ2-5; D remains ambiguous. With 8 bases removed from V and 2 bases from J, the gap between germline ends came to 9 bases. CDR3 length: 12 residues. The germline CDR1 and CDR2 sequences are MNHNS and SASEGT. The CDR3 here is CASYGFQETQYF. The CDR3, as DNA: TGTGCCAGCTACGGTTTTCAAGAGACCCAGTACTTC.

In the case of this clonotype: A read error may be the cause here, since a much bigger clone is one base away. This chain joins TRBV15 and TRBJ2-3, with D tentatively TRBD1 (6 bases). Germline V gene data show CDR1 as LNHNV and CDR2 as YYDKDF (reference sequence). The V end was cut by 7 bases, the J end by 6 bases, with 11 bases between. The CDR3 consists of 12 residues. The CDR3 here is CATNRVRDTQYF. The CDR3 nucleotides are TGTGCCACCAACAGGGTGAGGGATACGCAGTATTTT.

As regards this clonotype: Sequence at one end of the junction differs from germline and may be a read error. The chain joins TRBV20-1 to TRBJ1-4; D not certain. Germline-derived CDR1 and CDR2 are DFQATT and SNEGSKA (reference sequence). This CDR3 has 15 residues. CDR3 coding DNA: TGCAGTGCTAGAGACCCCAGAGGGTTCGGCGGAAAACGGTTTTTT. Translated: CSARDPRGFGGKRFF.

This clonotype was counted ten times or more. This chain joins TRBV6-6 and TRBJ1-5; D is perhaps TRBD1 (6 bases). V lost 0 bases and J 5 bases, leaving 14 bases between the germline ends. Germline CDR1 reads MNHNY; CDR2 reads SVGAGI (reference sequence). The CDR3 is made up of 16 amino acids. The CDR3 nucleotides read TGTGCCAGCAGTTACTCGCGCAGGGGAGGAGATCAGCCCCAGCATTTT. Residues: CASSYSRRGGDQPQHF.

This clonotype has only one observation. The genes are TRBV7-2 and TRBJ2-4, with 7 positions matching TRBD1. Trimming took 5 bases from V and 10 from J; bases not matched to a gene: 5. This CDR3 region has 12 residues. The V gene's germline CDR1 is SGHTA and CDR2 FQGNSA. The CDR3 nucleotides are TGTGCCAGCAGCCTAAAGACAGGGATTCAGTACTTC. Translating gives CASSLKTGIQYF.

This clonotype was seen at least ten times. The V call is TRBV6-6, the J call TRBJ1-5; D is undetermined. The CDR3 is made up of 13 amino acids. Trimming left V 2 bases short and J 4 bases short, with 6 bases between. Germline assignment: CDR1 MNHNY and CDR2 SVGAGI (reference sequence). The CDR3 sequence is CASSYGQNQPQHF. The CDR3 DNA sequence: TGTGCCAGCAGTTACGGCCAAAATCAGCCCCAGCATTTT.

This clonotype turned up a few times. The chain recombines TRBV2 with TRBJ2-1; tentatively, D is TRBD2 (7 bases). The CDR3 loop spans 12 amino acids. Germline V lookup: CDR1 SNHLY, CDR2 FYNNEI. V was clipped by 8 bases and J by 13 bases, with 18 bases between them. The CDR3 loop is CASGGGLETQFF. The CDR3, as DNA: TGTGCCAGCGGGGGGGGCCTGGAGACCCAGTTCTTC.

There are many counts of this clonotype. V and J are TRBV12-3 or TRBV12-4 and TRBJ1-1; the match to TRBD1 covers 8 bases. Germline trimming cut 6 bases from V and 4 bases from J; bases unmatched to any gene: 7. The length of the CDR3 is 14 residues. CDR3: CASRIDRGITEAFF. The CDR3 coding sequence is TGTGCCAGCAGAATCGACAGGGGTATCACTGAAGCTTTCTTT.

This sequence joins TRBV20-1 and TRBJ1-2, with D tentatively TRBD1 (5 bases). V lost 6 bases and J 4 bases, leaving 21 bases between the germline ends. This CDR3 is 15 amino acids long. CDR1 is DFQATT and CDR2 is SNEGSKA in the germline V gene (reference sequence). The DNA of the CDR3 is TGCAGTGCCAAATCCGGGACCTCTCTCAGCTATGGCTACACCTTC. Translation gives CSAKSGTSLSYGYTF.

As regards this clonotype: Germline is not matched at one junction end, which may reflect a read error. This chain joins TRBV6-6 and TRBJ2-4; TRBD2 matches at 9 bases. The J call is doubtful: the DNA matches TRBJ2-7 better. The CDR3 covers 13 residues. Germline CDR1 MNHNY, CDR2 SVGAGI (reference sequence). CDR3 DNA sequence: TGTGTCAGCAATAGCGGGGGAACCTACGAGCAGTACTTC. This sequence encodes CVSNSGGTYEQYF.

This clonotype was seen many times. The CDR3 bases are TGTGCCAGCAGCCCACAATGGGGCCAGAATACGCAGTATTTT. Protein: CASSPQWGQNTQYF. The rearrangement uses TRBV11-2 and TRBJ2-3; the D gene is possibly TRBD1 (5 bases). CDR1 is SGHAT and CDR2 is FQNNGV in the germline V gene. The CDR3 has 14 residues. Trimming took off 5 bases at V and 7 bases at J, with 16 bases between the two ends.

The rearrangement uses TRBV10-3 and TRBJ2-2; 8 bases align to TRBD1. The junction had 11 bases not matched to a gene; V was cut back by 6 bases and J by 2 bases. CDR3 length: 17 residues. Germline assignment: CDR1 ENHRY and CDR2 SYGVKD. CDR3 loop: CAIRDGSRGPNTGELFF. DNA for the CDR3: TGTGCCATCAGAGACGGAAGCAGGGGGCCAAACACCGGGGAGCTGTTTTTT.

The chain employs TRBV29-1 and TRBJ2-2; D might be TRBD1 (7 bases). From germline, CDR1 is SQVTM and CDR2 ANQGSEA. The CDR3 is made up of 16 amino acids. Trimming cost V 1 base and J 6 bases, with 18 bases left between them. Here the CDR3 DNA reads TGCAGCGTTGAAGGGGGAGACAGGGACTTCGCCGGGGAGCTGTTTTTT. Translating gives CSVEGGDRDFAGELFF.

At least ten counts were recorded for this clonotype. This chain connects TRBV2 to TRBJ2-1, with TRBD1 identical over 8 bases. CDR1 is SNHLY, CDR2 FYNNEI, per germline. Germline trimming cut 8 bases from V and 0 bases from J; bases unmatched to any gene: 3. The CDR3 extends over 14 amino acids. The CDR3 region is CASLDRGSYNEQFF. In nucleotides, the CDR3 is TGTGCCAGCTTAGACAGGGGCTCCTACAATGAGCAGTTCTTC.

This clonotype came up many times. V is TRBV4-3 and J is TRBJ2-4; D not resolved. Germline CDR1 and CDR2: LGHNA and YSLEER. V lost 0 bases to trimming and J lost 4 bases, with 4 bases between them. CDR3 size: 13 residues. The CDR3 reads CASSQDRKNIQYF. Here the CDR3 DNA reads TGCGCCAGCAGCCAAGATCGGAAAAACATTCAGTACTTC.

The rearrangement joins TRBV27 to TRBJ1-1; 7 bases match TRBD1. Germline CDR1 is MNHEY and CDR2 is SMNVEV (reference sequence). This CDR3 is 14 amino acids long. The V and J ends lost 4 bases and 5 bases, in that order; junction bases with no gene match: 7. Here the CDR3 DNA reads TGTGCCAGCAGTTCCGGGACAGTCCGAACTGAAGCTTTCTTT. Amino acid sequence: CASSSGTVRTEAFF.

In the case of this clonotype: It may be a read error: a sequence one base away is much more abundant. The rearrangement joins TRBV4-3 to TRBJ2-7, with 8 bases that match TRBD1. The CDR3 covers 15 residues. Looked up from germline, CDR1 is LGHNA and CDR2 is YSLEER. Trimming cost V 4 bases and J 7 bases; bases outside gene matches: 12. CDR3 DNA sequence: TGCGCCAGCAGCCCACAGGGGGAAGGTTTCCATGAGCAGTACTTC. Encoded protein: CASSPQGEGFHEQYF.

On this clonotype itself: A much larger clone lies a single base off, so this may be a read error. V and J are TRBV29-1 and TRBJ2-5; TRBD2 matches 7 bases. The J call could be wrong; TRBJ2-1 is a better fit for the DNA end. The CDR3 is 15 amino acids. Germline-derived CDR1 and CDR2 are SQVTM and ANQGSEA. The CDR3 reads CSVGRFGASQETQFF. The DNA of the CDR3 is TGCAGCGTCGGGAGGTTTGGGGCCTCCCAAGAGACCCAGTTCTTC.

This clonotype was seen a handful of times. This may be a read error, as it is one base from a much larger clone. V is TRBV20-1 and J is TRBJ2-4; D perhaps matches TRBD2 (5 bases). The end of the DNA is better explained by TRBJ2-7, so the J call may be wrong. This CDR3 spans 14 amino acids. CDR1 is DFQATT and CDR2 is SNEGSKA in the germline V gene (reference sequence). The CDR3 nucleotides are TGCAGTGCTAGAGATTTATGGGGAGTCAACGAGCAGTACTTC. Its translation is CSARDLWGVNEQYF.

The chain uses TRBV2 and TRBJ2-2, with D perhaps given as TRBD1 or TRBD2 (6 bases each). Germline lookup yields CDR1 SNHLY and CDR2 FYNNEI. CDR3 length: 16 residues. Trimming stripped 6 bases from V and 1 base from J, with 15 bases between. The CDR3 nucleotides read TGTGCCAGCAGCAGGGCGGGACAAAGGAACACCGGGGAGCTGTTTTTT. Residues: CASSRAGQRNTGELFF.

The chain recombines TRBV19 with TRBJ1-5; D not certain. This CDR3 is built from 15 residues. The V gene's germline CDR1 is LNHDA and CDR2 SQIVND (reference sequence). The ends were cut back, 4 bases at V and 6 bases at J, with 16 bases in the middle. As DNA, the CDR3 is TGTGCCAGTAGTAAAGGTTCTAGGTCAGGTCAGCCCCAGCATTTT. Residues: CASSKGSRSGQPQHF. The full variable domain, in which reference TRBV19 and TRBJ1-5 provide the parts outside the CDR3, is DGGITQSPKYLFRKEGQNVTLSCEQNLNHDAMYWYRQDPGQGLRLIYYSQIVNDFQKGDIAEGYSVSREKKESFPLTVTSAQKNPTAFYLCASSKGSRSGQPQHFGDGTRLSIL.

This clonotype has at least ten counts. The V call is TRBV21-1, the J call TRBJ1-2. TRBV21-1 is a pseudogene locus. The CDR3 extends over 15 amino acids. The CDR3 nucleotides read TGTGCCAGCAGCTTTCACTTCGGGGCTAACTATGGCTACACCTTC. Its translation: CASSFHFGANYGYTF.

The chain employs TRBV4-3 and TRBJ1-1; D might be TRBD1 (5 bases). The CDR3 contains 16 residues. V was pared by 0 bases and J by 5 bases, with 16 bases between. Germline assignment: CDR1 LGHNA and CDR2 YSLEER. Written as DNA, the CDR3 is TGCGCCAGCAGCCAAGATCTGTCGGGGGGGAGGACTGAAGCTTTCTTT. Translation gives CASSQDLSGGRTEAFF.

The rearrangement uses TRBV7-2 and TRBJ2-3, with 9 positions matching TRBD2. This CDR3 is built from 18 residues. J gave up 0 bases and V 0 bases, and 7 bases lay outside the gene matches. Germline CDR1 and CDR2: SGHTA and FQGNSA. The CDR3 DNA sequence: TGTGCCAGCAGCTTAGCTGGACTAGCGAGGGGTAGCACAGATACGCAGTATTTT. Its translation: CASSLAGLARGSTDTQYF.

V is TRBV29-1 and J is TRBJ1-1; no clear D. This CDR3 is 12 amino acids long. The ends were cut back, 7 bases at V and 1 base at J, with 10 bases in the middle. Germline values: CDR1 SQVTM, CDR2 ANQGSEA. CDR3 loop: CSGRWGNTEAFF. CDR3 coding DNA: TGCAGCGGGCGGTGGGGGAACACTGAAGCTTTCTTT.

This clonotype was detected only once. The gene calls are TRBV29-1 and TRBJ2-3; perhaps TRBD2 as D (7 bases). Between the trimmed V and J ends, which lost 6 bases and 3 bases, there was a span of 16 bases. The CDR3 length is 14 residues. Germline V gene lookup returns CDR1 SQVTM and CDR2 ANQGSEA. CDR3 in amino acids: CSVATSGTTDTQYF. CDR3 DNA sequence: TGCAGCGTCGCCACCAGCGGGACAACAGATACGCAGTATTTT.

V gene TRBV29-1 combines with J gene TRBJ2-1, with no clear D. The CDR3 consists of 13 residues. Trimming removed 4 bases from V and 10 bases from J, with 17 bases in between. Germline V CDR1 and CDR2: SQVTM, ANQGSEA. This chain's CDR3 is CSVGELSLGEQFF. CDR3 nucleotides: TGCAGCGTTGGAGAACTATCTCTAGGGGAGCAGTTCTTC.

In its sample, this clonotype was seen many times. This rearrangement joins TRBV15 to TRBJ1-6; 9 bases map to TRBD1. J lost 1 base, V lost 1 base, and 2 bases had no gene match. CDR3 length: 17 amino acids. Germline V gives CDR1 LNHNV, CDR2 YYDKDF (reference sequence). The CDR3 sequence: CATSRAGTGSYNSPLHF. Written as DNA, the CDR3 is TGTGCCACCAGCAGAGCTGGGACAGGGTCCTATAATTCACCCCTCCACTTT.

The rearrangement joins TRBV20-1 to TRBJ2-2; 7 bases are a match to TRBD1. The CDR3 extends over 14 amino acids. Germline V gene lookup returns CDR1 DFQATT and CDR2 SNEGSKA (reference sequence). After removal of 6 bases from V and 0 bases from J, the junction contained 4 bases not matched to a gene. The CDR3 is CSARQGANTGELFF. CDR3 nucleotide sequence: TGCAGTGCCAGACAGGGAGCGAACACCGGGGAGCTGTTTTTT.

A note on this clonotype: At one end, the junction sequence differs from germline, possibly due to a read error. The chain combines TRBV5-1 with TRBJ1-5; D gene uncertain. Germline CDR1 reads SGHRS; CDR2 reads YFSETQ. The CDR3 has 14 amino acids. CDR3 region: CTSSLGGGNQPQHF. The DNA of the CDR3 is TGCACCAGCAGCTTGGGAGGCGGCAATCAGCCCCAGCATTTT. The whole variable domain, remainder taken from reference TRBV5-1 and TRBJ1-5, is KAGVTQTPRYLIKTRGQQVTLSCSPISGHRSVSWYQQTPGQGLQFLFEYFSETQRNKGNFPGRFSGRQFSNSRSEMNVSTLELGDSALYLCTSSLGGGNQPQHFGDGTRLSIL.